This T cell receptor (beta chain) was documented in a study of beta chain features in type 1 diabetes. Investigators reverse transcribed all isolated RNA, so they sequenced expressed TCRB transcripts. Assay: immunoSEQ multiplex PCR; the TCRdb copy retains only in-frame clones and omits some. The sample includes hundreds of thousands of clones, around 12% of them seen just once. J gave up 9 bases and V 6 bases, and 10 bases lay outside the gene matches. Germline loops: CDR1 MNHEY, CDR2 SVGAGI. This CDR3 spans 15 amino acids. The V call is TRBV6-5, the J call TRBJ1-6; TRBD1 matches 8 bases. Sequenced: naive CD4+ T cells from blood. The clonotype was recovered from a man between 18 and 35 years old in good health. CDR3 protein: CASSLGQAGISPLHF. Here the CDR3 DNA reads TGTGCCAGCAGCTTGGGACAGGCGGGAATTTCACCCCTCCACTTT.